The 2 T cell receptor beta chains below come from one sample, sequenced in a study of beta chain features in type 1 diabetes. Study-level points and caveats: Researchers report that Type 1 diabetes patients had moderately but significantly shorter TCRB CDR3s across all four CD4+ subsets.

These TCRs' antigens remain unknown. Expressed TCRB transcripts got sequenced, as all isolated RNA was reverse transcribed. Profiling relied on immunoSEQ multiplex PCR, and the TCRdb table lists in-frame clones only, not all of them. In the table there are roughly 100,000 clones, 25% to 30% of which are singletons. The sequenced material came from central memory CD4+ T cells from blood. The receptors derive from a young woman with type 1 diabetes.

The chain is built from TRBV6-1 and TRBJ1-2, with 7 positions matching TRBD1. This CDR3 comprises 15 residues. Germline V CDR1 and CDR2: MNHNS, SASEGT. V lost 4 bases to trimming and J lost 2 bases; unmatched junction nucleotides: 7. The chain's CDR3 is CASSAGTAENYGYTF. The CDR3 DNA follows: TGTGCCAGCAGTGCCGGGACAGCCGAAAACTATGGCTACACCTTC.

This sequence joins TRBV28 and TRBJ2-5, with 12 bases aligning to TRBD2. CDR1 is MDHEN, CDR2 SYDVKM, per germline. This CDR3 is 17 amino acids long. Trimming took 4 bases from V and 5 from J; bases not matched to a gene: 11. Here the CDR3 DNA reads TGTGCCAGCAGTTCCAGGACGGGACTAGCGGGCCGCGAGACCCAGTACTTC. It codes for CASSSRTGLAGRETQYF.